Following are 21 T cell receptor beta chains from one sample sequenced in a study of identical twins (dated by TCRdb to the mid-2010s). Library preparation was by 5' RACE. The sample was run on an Illumina HiSeq 2000. TCRdb reworked the public reads: Q25 trimming with fastp, MiXCR clone assembly, productive beta chains retained. A single entry per CDR3 protein holds the most common genes and DNA from its merged rows. This sample has over 250,000 distinct CDR3 sequences in its table, and more than 8% of those were observed once. Approximately 7% of the sample lies in the top ten. This same sample was also part of a study on yellow fever vaccine responses in identical twins.

The sample taken for sequencing was CD8+ T cells sorted from blood. Receptors originate from a woman younger than 35 in good health.

This clonotype appeared a few times. The chain combines TRBV20-1 with TRBJ2-7; 11 bases map to TRBD1. Germline V lookup: CDR1 DFQATT, CDR2 SNEGSKA (reference sequence). Trimming at V came to 3 bases and at J to 2 bases, leaving 12 bases not matched to a gene. The CDR3 is 17 amino acids. CDR3 bases: TGCAGTGCTAGTTCGAACGCCCGGACAGGGGGCACCTACGAGCAGTACTTC. Translated, it gives CSASSNARTGGTYEQYF.

There are many counts of this clonotype. This chain uses TRBV29-1 with TRBJ1-2, with D possibly being TRBD1 (6 bases). The germline V and J ends were trimmed by 4 bases and 5 bases, with 14 bases remaining between them. Germline V gene data show CDR1 as SQVTM and CDR2 as ANQGSEA. The CDR3 is made up of 13 amino acids. CDR3 bases: TGCAGCGTTGCCGGGGGCCCTTATTATGGCTACACCTTC. It yields the protein CSVAGGPYYGYTF. The variable domain in full, with the rest retrieved from reference TRBV29-1 and TRBJ1-2, is SAVISQKPSRDICQRGTSLTIQCQVDSQVTMMFWYRQQPGQSLTLIATANQGSEATYESGFVIDKFPISRPNLTFSTLTVSNMSPEDSSIYLCSVAGGPYYGYTFGSGTRLTVV.

The chain's CDR3 is CARRRWGLAYEQYF. The CDR3 DNA reads TGTGCCCGGCGGCGGTGGGGACTCGCCTACGAGCAGTACTTC. This chain links TRBV27 with TRBJ2-7, with a possible D match to TRBD2 (6 bases). The V and J ends lost 11 bases and 2 bases respectively, with 19 bases between them. Germline values: CDR1 MNHEY, CDR2 SMNVEV (reference sequence). The CDR3 is made up of 14 amino acids.

This chain joins TRBV12-3 or TRBV12-4 and TRBJ1-5; D is perhaps TRBD1 (6 bases). V dropped 3 bases and J dropped 2 bases, with 8 bases sitting between them. CDR3 length equals 14 residues. Written as DNA, the CDR3 is TGTGCCAGCAGTTTGGGGGCAGGCAATCAGCCCCAGCATTTT. This codes for CASSLGAGNQPQHF.

This clonotype was seen at least ten times. The rearrangement uses TRBV4-3 and TRBJ2-1; 10 bases are shared with TRBD2. V shed 3 bases, J shed 4 bases, and the junction held 6 bases outside the gene matches. The CDR3 has 16 residues. CDR1 LGHNA and CDR2 YSLEER come from the germline V gene. CDR3 coding DNA: TGCGCCAGCAGCCAGTCCGGGACTAGCGTGTACAATGAGCAGTTCTTC. It encodes CASSQSGTSVYNEQFF.

There are many counts of this clonotype. This chain uses TRBV2 with TRBJ2-7; perhaps D is TRBD1 or TRBD2 (5 bases each). Trimming shortened V by 6 bases and J by 7 bases, and 19 bases separated the two germline ends. This CDR3 has 14 amino acids. Germline CDR1 is SNHLY and CDR2 is FYNNEI. CDR3 in DNA: TGTGCCAGCAGCACCCCGGGACCCTCGTGGGAGCAGTACTTC. As protein: CASSTPGPSWEQYF.

This chain uses TRBV28 with TRBJ2-1, with 11 bases aligning to TRBD2. Trimming removed 6 bases from V and 1 base from J; junction bases left unmatched: 5. Germline V gives CDR1 MDHEN, CDR2 SYDVKM. There are 16 residues in the CDR3. In DNA form, the CDR3 reads TGTGCCAGCAGGATAGCGGGAGGGGGTTCCTACAATGAGCAGTTCTTC. As protein: CASRIAGGGSYNEQFF.

This clonotype was detected only a few times. The chain carries TRBV12-3 or TRBV12-4 and TRBJ2-5; possibly TRBD1 for D (6 bases). This CDR3 is built from 14 residues. With 7 bases removed from V and 2 bases from J, the gap between germline ends came to 14 bases. The CDR3 sequence: CASTLGTLQETQYF. The DNA of the CDR3 is TGTGCCAGCACCCTCGGGACACTTCAAGAGACCCAGTACTTC.

The chain is built from TRBV30 and TRBJ2-1; D is ambiguous. V was pared by 4 bases and J by 6 bases, with 7 bases between. This CDR3 comprises 11 residues. Germline loops: CDR1 GTSNPN, CDR2 SVGIG (reference sequence). CDR3 DNA: TGTGCCTGGACTAAGGGCAATGAGCAGTTCTTC. The encoded protein is CAWTKGNEQFF.

This clonotype was observed a few times. V and J are TRBV12-3 or TRBV12-4 and TRBJ2-5, with D perhaps matching TRBD1 or TRBD2 (5 bases each). The CDR3 spans 15 residues. The ends were cut back, 6 bases at V and 5 bases at J, with 19 bases in the middle. In DNA form, the CDR3 reads TGTGCCAGCAGCCGCCGACCGGGGCTGGGCGAGACCCAGTACTTC. Its translation: CASSRRPGLGETQYF.

As DNA, the CDR3 is TGCAGCGTTGAGGTGCTGGATTTAAGCTCCTACAATGAGCAGTTCTTC. It yields the protein CSVEVLDLSSYNEQFF. V and J are TRBV29-1 and TRBJ2-1; D is unresolved. CDR1 is SQVTM and CDR2 is ANQGSEA in the germline V gene. With 3 bases removed from V and 0 bases from J, the gap between germline ends came to 15 bases. The CDR3 sequence is 16 residues long.

This clonotype was detected only a few times. The chain recombines TRBV28 with TRBJ1-3; no clear D gene. Trimming shortened V by 5 bases and J by 4 bases, and 12 bases separated the two germline ends. Germline values: CDR1 MDHEN, CDR2 SYDVKM. CDR3 length equals 14 residues. The CDR3 region has the DNA TGTGCCAGCAGTGAGGCCGCTTTGGGAAACACCATATATTTT. Encoded protein: CASSEAALGNTIYF.

This clonotype was recorded a few times. The chain is built from TRBV7-9 and TRBJ1-4, with 8 bases matching TRBD1. The CDR3 contains 15 residues. Trimming removed 6 bases from V and 2 bases from J; junction bases left unmatched: 5. Germline lookup yields CDR1 SEHNR and CDR2 FQNEAQ (reference sequence). The CDR3 DNA reads as TGTGCCAGCAGTTCTAGACAGGGGACTAATGAAAAACTGTTTTTT. This encodes CASSSRQGTNEKLFF.

V and J are TRBV9 and TRBJ2-5, with a tentative D call TRBD1 (5 bases). CDR1 is SGDLS, CDR2 YYNGEE, per germline. The CDR3 sequence is 14 residues long. Trimming cost V 4 bases and J 3 bases, with 13 bases left between them. The CDR3 bases are TGTGCCAGCAGCTCCCAGGGCCTAAAAGAGACCCAGTACTTC. Amino acid sequence: CASSSQGLKETQYF.

The CDR3 nucleotides read TGTGCCAGCAGTTACGGACGACTAGCGGAAGAGACCCAGTACTTC. It specifies CASSYGRLAEETQYF. The V and J genes are TRBV6-2 or TRBV6-3 and TRBJ2-5, with 9 bases aligning to TRBD2. Looked up from germline, CDR1 is MNHEY and CDR2 is SVGEGT. This CDR3 is 15 amino acids long. Trimming cost V 2 bases and J 3 bases; bases outside gene matches: 4.

Only a few counts were recorded for this clonotype. The J gene is TRBJ2-1, the V gene TRBV9; 9 bases fit TRBD1. The germline CDR1 and CDR2 sequences are SGDLS and YYNGEE. This CDR3 is built from 15 residues. Trimming took 3 bases from V and 7 from J; bases not matched to a gene: 8. The CDR3: CASSAEGTGWNEQFF. In DNA form, the CDR3 reads TGTGCCAGCAGCGCCGAGGGGACAGGGTGGAATGAGCAGTTCTTC.

A single count supports this clonotype. V usage is TRBV10-2 and J usage is TRBJ2-7; 7 bases agree with TRBD2. The CDR3 sequence is 13 residues long. CDR1 is WSHSY and CDR2 is SAAADI in the germline V gene. The junction had 3 bases not matched to a gene; V was cut back by 4 bases and J by 3 bases. DNA of the CDR3: TGCGCCAGCAGTGCCGGGAGGATCTACGAGCAGTACTTC. It translates to CASSAGRIYEQYF.

The rearrangement joins TRBV2 to TRBJ2-7, with 9 bases fitting TRBD1. The V segment lost 6 bases and the J segment 2 bases; nucleotides outside the gene matches: 5. CDR3 length: 14 amino acids. The germline gives CDR1 SNHLY, CDR2 FYNNEI. CDR3 nucleotides: TGTGCCAGCAGCCTGACAGGGGGGGCCTACGAGCAGTACTTC. Residues: CASSLTGGAYEQYF.

The rearrangement uses TRBV20-1 and TRBJ2-1; D is uncertain. Germline CDR1 is DFQATT and CDR2 is SNEGSKA (reference sequence). The CDR3 has 15 residues. Trimming removed 1 base from V and 6 bases from J, with 16 bases in between. DNA of the CDR3: TGCAGTGCTAGAGGTGGCGGTAAACCTTCCAATGAGCAGTTCTTC. Translated: CSARGGGKPSNEQFF.

The rearrangement uses TRBV11-1 and TRBJ2-3, with 12 nucleotides matching TRBD2. Trimming at V came to 6 bases and at J to 4 bases, leaving 14 bases not matched to a gene. Germline loops: CDR1 SGHAT, CDR2 FQDESV (reference sequence). The length of the CDR3 is 18 residues. CDR3 in amino acids: CASRTSTSGSLGADTQYF. The CDR3 region has the DNA TGTGCCAGCAGAACCTCGACTAGCGGGAGCCTAGGGGCAGATACGCAGTATTTT.

This clonotype showed up just once. The chain employs TRBV20-1 and TRBJ2-5, with a tentative D call TRBD1 (6 bases). Germline V lookup: CDR1 DFQATT, CDR2 SNEGSKA (reference sequence). V lost 2 bases and J 7 bases, leaving 11 bases between the germline ends. The CDR3 contains 12 residues. The CDR3 DNA sequence: TGCAGTGCTAGAAGGGGGAGCGGGACCCAGTACTTC. Residues: CSARRGSGTQYF.